This record covers a single T cell receptor (beta chain). Its target is not known. The data belong to a study of regulatory T cells in long-lasting Graves disease. Study-level findings and limits: Among persistent patients, a larger number of public clonotypes were shared (approximately 3,000) than among newly diagnosed patients (about 970).

The time point is: persistent/refractory GD, antithyroid drugs over 5 years with positive TRAb. RNA isolated from PBMCs was used to make the TCR library. With 5 bases removed from V and 4 bases from J, the gap between germline ends came to 15 bases. The V gene's germline CDR1 is PRHDT and CDR2 FYEKMQ (reference sequence). The CDR3 has 14 residues. Combining iRepertoire HTBI primers with Arm-PCR of CDR3 regions, the authors built TCR beta libraries. TCRdb re-derived calls from the multiplex PCR reads in MiXCR, one entry per CDR3 protein. The sample lists about 470,000 distinct CDR3 sequences; under 25% were seen once.

This receptor was identified in a female donor with Graves disease. V gene TRBV13 combines with J gene TRBJ2-7; TRBD1 might be the D (7 bases). Here the sequenced sample was peripheral blood mononuclear cells (PBMCs), taken when the disease was refractory, from a patient treated with antithyroid drugs. The CDR3 is CASSAVEGAYEQYF. In DNA, the CDR3 is TGTGCCAGCAGCGCCGTGGAGGGGGCGTACGAGCAGTACTTC.